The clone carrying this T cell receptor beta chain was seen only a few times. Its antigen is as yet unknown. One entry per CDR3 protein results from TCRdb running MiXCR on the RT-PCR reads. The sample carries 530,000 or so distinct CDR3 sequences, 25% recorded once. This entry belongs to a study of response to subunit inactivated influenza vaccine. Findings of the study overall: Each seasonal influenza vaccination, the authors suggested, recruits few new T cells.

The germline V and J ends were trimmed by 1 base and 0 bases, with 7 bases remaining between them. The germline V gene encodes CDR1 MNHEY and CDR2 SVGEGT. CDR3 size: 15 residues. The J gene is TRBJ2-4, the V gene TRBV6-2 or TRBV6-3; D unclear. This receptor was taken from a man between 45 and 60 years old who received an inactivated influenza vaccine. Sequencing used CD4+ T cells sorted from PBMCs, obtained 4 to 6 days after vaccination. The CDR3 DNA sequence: TGTGCCAGCAGTTACTGGTCCACAGCCAAAAACATTCAGTACTTC. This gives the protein CASSYWSTAKNIQYF.